This record concerns one T cell receptor beta chain sequence. Its specificity is unknown. Sequenced by immunoSEQ multiplex PCR; TCRdb stores in-frame clones only, minus some. The sample yields millions of clones, 90% to 95% seen once. The data were obtained in a study of shared clonotypes between healthy human individuals. General observations from the study: Sequencing depth was a factor that was expected to affect clonotype sharing among donors. Non-shared clonotypes had lower generation probabilities than those shared by all four donors.

Healthy HIV-negative adults without recent acute infections or vaccinations served as donors. Germline CDR1 is MDHEN and CDR2 is SYDVKM. The CDR3 sequence is 14 residues long. V lost 3 bases, J lost 2 bases, and 11 bases lay in between. The V gene is TRBV28, the J gene TRBJ2-7, with D perhaps matching TRBD1 (5 bases). Specimen: naive CD4+ T cells sorted from blood. Noted subset: CD45RA+ positively selected. The TCR originated in a man younger than 35 in good health. CDR3 DNA sequence: TGTGCCAGCAGTTTGATGGTAGGGGCCTACGAGCAGTACTTC. Translation: CASSLMVGAYEQYF.